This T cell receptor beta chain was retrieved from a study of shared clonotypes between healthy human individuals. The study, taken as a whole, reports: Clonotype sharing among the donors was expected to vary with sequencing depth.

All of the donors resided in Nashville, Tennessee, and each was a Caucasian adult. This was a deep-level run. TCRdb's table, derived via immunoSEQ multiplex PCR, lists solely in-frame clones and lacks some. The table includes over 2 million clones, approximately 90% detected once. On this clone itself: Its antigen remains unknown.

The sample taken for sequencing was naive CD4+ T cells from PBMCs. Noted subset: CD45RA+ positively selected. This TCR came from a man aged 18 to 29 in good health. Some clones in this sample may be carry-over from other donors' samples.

In DNA form, the CDR3 reads TGTGCCAGCAGCGCGGAGGTAGCATCCGGGGAGCTGTTTTTT. Amino acids: CASSAEVASGELFF. The rearrangement joins TRBV9 to TRBJ2-2; maybe TRBD2 (5 bases). Germline lookup yields CDR1 SGDLS and CDR2 YYNGEE. V shed 3 bases and J shed 6 bases, with 12 bases lying between them. CDR3 length: 14 residues.